Described below is a single T cell receptor beta chain sequence and its context. Antigen: not known. Germline lookup yields CDR1 MNHEY and CDR2 SVGAGI. CDR3 length: 15 amino acids. Trimming took 6 bases from V and 5 from J, leaving 19 bases between them. Run at survey level, the immunoSEQ assay was version v3.0. Target depth was roughly 35,000-55,000 T-cell genomes per sample. Sequenced by immunoSEQ multiplex PCR; TCRdb stores in-frame clones only, minus some. The sample includes some 40,000 clones, approximately 94% of them seen just once. This record belongs to a study of long-term antiretroviral therapy in people with HIV. General study findings and limits: Blood, drawn from the mid-2000s to the late 2010s, may reflect older ART regimens.

Sequencing was performed on unsorted PBMCs, taken roughly 9.5 years after starting antiretroviral therapy. The chain carries TRBV6-5 and TRBJ2-5; D is possibly TRBD2 (7 bases). This clonotype originated in a young man with HIV. The CDR3 DNA follows: TGTGCCAGCAGACCCCGAGGGGGGGGCGGGGAGACCCAGTACTTC. Translating gives CASRPRGGGGETQYF.